This is a list of T cell receptor beta chains from one sample in a study of PD-1 blockade in classical Hodgkin lymphoma. TCRdb's copy holds only in-frame clones and misses some; the assay was immunoSEQ multiplex PCR. The sample contains some 63,000 clones, 90% of which appear only once. The source was peripheral blood mononuclear cells (PBMCs), collected at baseline. These receptor sequences come from a human donor with classical Hodgkin lymphoma. The CDR3 runs from the conserved cysteine through the conserved F or W. The D gene is left open where the match is weak. Clone size is not always given. Where it is, it says once, few, many or a class for expanded clones.

TRBV4-1	NA	TRBJ1-2	once	TGCGCCAGCAGCCAAGAAGACAGGTTAGCTAACTATGGCTACACCTTC	CASSQEDRLANYGYTF
TRBV10-3	TRBD1	TRBJ2-5	NA	TGTGCCATCAGTCGGGACAGAAGTCAAGAGACCCAGTACTTC	CAISRDRSQETQYF
TRBV5-8	NA	TRBJ2-3	NA	TGTGCCAGCAGCCGCCTAGGGAGCGCAGATACGCAGTATTTT	CASSRLGSADTQYF
TRBV11-1	NA	TRBJ2-1	NA	TGTGCCAGCTCCGAAAGGACAGTCAGCAATGAGCAGTTCTTC	CASSERTVSNEQFF
TRBV28	TRBD1	TRBJ1-2	NA	TGTGCCAGCAGTTCTGACAGGGGAGGGTATGGCTACACCTTC	CASSSDRGGYGYTF
TRBV29-1	TRBD1	TRBJ2-3	NA	TGCAGCGGTACAGGTGGACAGGCGAGTGGTACGCAGTATTTT	CSGTGGQASGTQYF
TRBV28	TRBD2	TRBJ2-3	NA	TGTGCCAGCAGTCCCCGACTAGCGGGAGTAGATACGCAGTATTTT	CASSPRLAGVDTQYF
TRBV7-9	NA	TRBJ2-3	NA	TGTGCCAGCAGCTCCAGCACAGATACGCAGTATTTT	CASSSSTDTQYF
TRBV16	NA	TRBJ2-7	medium-sized	TGTGCCAGCAGCTCGCGTCGGTCCGGGTACGAGCAGTACTTC	CASSSRRSGYEQYF
TRBV6-4	NA	TRBJ1-6	NA	TGTGCCAGCAGTCAAGACAGGCTAAATTCACCCCTCCACTTT	CASSQDRLNSPLHF
TRBV28	NA	TRBJ1-6	few	TGTGCCAGCATCAATAGCGCCTCAGGGTTCCAAGGTTCACCCCTCCACTTT	CASINSASGFQGSPLHF
TRBV27	TRBD1	TRBJ2-1	few	TGTGCCAGCAGTTTTGGCAAGATTAGGGGGCGGTATGAGCAGTTCTTC	CASSFGKIRGRYEQFF
TRBV5-1	NA	TRBJ1-3	NA	TGCGCCAGCAGCGTCGGACTCTACTCTGGAAACACCATATATTTT	CASSVGLYSGNTIYF
TRBV30	NA	TRBJ2-7	NA	TGTGCCTGGAGTGTCATGGGGGCACGGGAGCAGTACTTC	CAWSVMGAREQYF
TRBV6-1	NA	TRBJ2-7	NA	TGTGCCAGCAGTGAAGACTACGAGCAGTACTTC	CASSEDYEQYF
TRBV27	NA	TRBJ2-7	NA	TGTGCCAGCGGCATGGGGGCGTGGTACGAGCAGTACTTC	CASGMGAWYEQYF